Listed below are T cell receptor beta chains from one sample, sequenced in a study of Ad26.COV2.S vaccination and SARS-CoV-2 variants. Only in-frame clones appear in the TCRdb table, and some are missing; sequencing was by immunoSEQ multiplex PCR. The sample consists of around 450,000 clones, 89% of them appearing once. Sequencing used peripheral blood, obtained in a trial of Ad26.COV2.S vaccine versus placebo. Receptor source: a person between 18 and 60 years old who received the Ad26.COV2.S COVID-19 vaccine or a placebo. The CDR3 runs from the conserved cysteine through the conserved F or W. D genes are given only for firm matches. Where a row states a size, it is once, few, many or the class of an expanded clone; other rows omit it.

>.|TRBJ2-2|TRBV9|once
CASSVALEVGTGELFF
TGTGCCAGCAGCGTAGCCCTTGAGGTGGGCACCGGGGAGCTGTTTTTT
>.|TRBJ2-3|TRBV7-6|.
CASSLCQGAGQSDTQYF
TGTGCCAGCAGCTTATGTCAAGGGGCAGGGCAGTCAGATACGCAGTATTTT
>.|TRBJ1-4|TRBV30|.
CACEATNEKLFF
TGTGCCTGCGAAGCAACTAATGAAAAACTGTTTTTT
>.|TRBJ1-5|TRBV6-5|.
CASKGAGGQPQHF
TGTGCCAGCAAAGGGGCTGGCGGTCAGCCCCAGCATTTT
>.|TRBJ2-3|TRBV24-1|.
CAVQGGRSDTQYF
TGTGCCGTCCAGGGGGGGCGATCAGATACGCAGTATTTT
>.|TRBJ1-1|TRBV7-8|.
CASSPWGVDTEAFF
TGTGCCAGCAGCCCCTGGGGGGTAGACACTGAAGCTTTCTTT
>TRBD1|TRBJ1-1|TRBV2|.
CASSEAAPGTGPCEAFF
TGTGCCAGCAGTGAAGCGGCCCCCGGGACAGGGCCCTGTGAAGCTTTCTTT
>.|TRBJ2-7|TRBV18|once
CASSPAVGYEQYF
TGTGCCAGCTCCCCGGCCGTAGGCTACGAGCAGTACTTC
>.|TRBJ2-2|TRBV19|.
CASALIDNTGELFF
TGTGCCAGTGCCCTCATCGATAACACCGGGGAGCTGTTTTTT
>.|TRBJ2-3|TRBV30|.
CAWSSGLPPTDTQYF
TGTGCCTGGAGTTCTGGACTACCTCCCACAGATACGCAGTATTTT
>.|TRBJ2-3|TRBV7-3|.
CASSLRGLSTDTQYF
TGTGCCAGCAGCTTAAGGGGTCTAAGCACAGATACGCAGTATTTT
>.|TRBJ1-4|TRBV7-2|.
CASSSGAHEKLFF
TGTGCCAGCAGCTCGGGGGCGCATGAAAAACTGTTTTTT
>.|TRBJ1-1|TRBV6-5|.
CASSPGQNTEAFF
TGTGCCAGCAGTCCGGGACAAAACACTGAAGCTTTCTTT
>TRBD2|TRBJ2-5|TRBV7-2|.
CASSPTRTSGQETQYF
TGTGCCAGCAGCCCGACTAGGACTAGCGGGCAAGAGACCCAGTACTTC
>TRBD1|TRBJ1-2|TRBV27|.
CASRNWTGVDGYTF
TGTGCCAGCAGAAATTGGACAGGGGTCGATGGCTACACCTTC
>.|TRBJ2-5|TRBV5-1|.
CASRRGGQETQYF
TGCGCCAGCAGGCGTGGCGGCCAGGAGACCCAGTACTTC
>.|TRBJ1-4|TRBV4-2|.
CASSRGGTTNNEKLFF
TGTGCCAGCAGCCGAGGGGGGACGACGAATAATGAAAAACTGTTTTTT
>TRBD2|TRBJ2-7|TRBV19|.
CASSIGGGGHEQYF
TGTGCCAGTAGTATCGGGGGGGGCGGCCACGAGCAGTACTTC
>TRBD2|TRBJ2-5|TRBV2|.
CASRKGLAEGETQYF
TGTGCCAGCAGGAAGGGACTAGCGGAGGGGGAGACCCAGTACTTC
>TRBD1|TRBJ1-1|TRBV5-4|.
CASLKAGTGFTEAFF
TGTGCCAGTCTCAAAGCCGGGACAGGGTTTACTGAAGCTTTCTTT
>.|TRBJ1-1|TRBV5-4|.
CASGAGGSMNTEAFF
TGTGCCAGCGGAGCGGGCGGGTCGATGAACACTGAAGCTTTCTTT
>TRBD1|TRBJ2-2|TRBV28|.
CASSRPGQGTGELFF
TGTGCCAGCAGCCGCCCAGGACAGGGGACCGGGGAGCTGTTTTTT
>TRBD2|TRBJ2-1|TRBV7-2|once
CASSLVVLAGVGSYNEQFF
TGTGCCAGCAGCTTAGTTGTTTTAGCGGGAGTAGGTTCCTACAATGAGCAGTTCTTC
>.|TRBJ1-2|TRBV10-3|.
CAISEYGSDYGYTF
TGTGCCATCAGTGAGTACGGGTCGGACTATGGCTACACCTTC